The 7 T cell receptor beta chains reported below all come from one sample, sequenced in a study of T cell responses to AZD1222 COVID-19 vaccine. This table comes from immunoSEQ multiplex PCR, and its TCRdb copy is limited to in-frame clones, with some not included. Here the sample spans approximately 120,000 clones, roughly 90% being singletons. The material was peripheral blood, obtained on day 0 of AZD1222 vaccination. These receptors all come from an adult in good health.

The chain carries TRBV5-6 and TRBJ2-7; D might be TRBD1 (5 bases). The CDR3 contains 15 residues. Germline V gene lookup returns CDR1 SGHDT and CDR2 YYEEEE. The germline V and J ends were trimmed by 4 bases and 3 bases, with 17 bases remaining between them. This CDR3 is CASSTVQDNLYEQYF. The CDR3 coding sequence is TGTGCCAGCAGCACCGTGCAGGACAACCTCTACGAGCAGTACTTC.

The DNA for the CDR3 is TGTGCCAGCTCACTTCAGAAGACCCAGTACTTC. Residues: CASSLQKTQYF. V is TRBV18 and J is TRBJ2-5; no firm D call. Germline V lookup: CDR1 KGHSH, CDR2 LQKENI. The CDR3 covers 11 residues. The V and J ends lost 4 bases and 6 bases respectively, with 6 bases between them.

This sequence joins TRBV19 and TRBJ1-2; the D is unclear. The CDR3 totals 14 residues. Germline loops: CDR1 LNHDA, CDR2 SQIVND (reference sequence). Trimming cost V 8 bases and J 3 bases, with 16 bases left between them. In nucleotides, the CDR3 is TGTGCCAGTTTCGGGGAACGGTCCCACTATGGCTACACCTTC. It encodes CASFGERSHYGYTF. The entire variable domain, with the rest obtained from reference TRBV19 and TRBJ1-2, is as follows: DGGITQSPKYLFRKEGQNVTLSCEQNLNHDAMYWYRQDPGQGLRLIYYSQIVNDFQKGDIAEGYSVSREKKESFPLTVTSAQKNPTAFYLCASFGERSHYGYTFGSGTRLTVV.

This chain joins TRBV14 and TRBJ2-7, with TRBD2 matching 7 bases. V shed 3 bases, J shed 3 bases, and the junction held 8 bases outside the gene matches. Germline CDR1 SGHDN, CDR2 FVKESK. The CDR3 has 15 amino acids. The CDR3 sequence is CASSHRGLGLYEQYF. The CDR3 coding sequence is TGTGCCAGCAGCCACCGAGGACTAGGGCTCTACGAGCAGTACTTC. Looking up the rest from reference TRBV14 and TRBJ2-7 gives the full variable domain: EAGVTQFPSHSVIEKGQTVTLRCDPISGHDNLYWYRRVMGKEIKFLLHFVKESKQDESGMPNNRFLAERTGGTYSTLKVQPAELEDSGVYFCASSHRGLGLYEQYFGPGTRLTVT.

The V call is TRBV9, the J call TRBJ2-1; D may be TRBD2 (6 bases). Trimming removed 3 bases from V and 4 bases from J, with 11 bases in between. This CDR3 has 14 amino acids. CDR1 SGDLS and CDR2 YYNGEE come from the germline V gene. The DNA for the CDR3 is TGTGCCAGCAGCGATGGCGGGGTGTACAATGAGCAGTTCTTC. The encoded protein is CASSDGGVYNEQFF.

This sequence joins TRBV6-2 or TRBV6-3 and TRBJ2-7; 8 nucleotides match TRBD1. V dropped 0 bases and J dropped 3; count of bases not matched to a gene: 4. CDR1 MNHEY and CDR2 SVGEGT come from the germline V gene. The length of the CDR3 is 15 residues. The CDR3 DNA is TGTGCCAGCAGTTACTCTGGCAGGGGGCTCTACGAGCAGTACTTC. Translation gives CASSYSGRGLYEQYF.

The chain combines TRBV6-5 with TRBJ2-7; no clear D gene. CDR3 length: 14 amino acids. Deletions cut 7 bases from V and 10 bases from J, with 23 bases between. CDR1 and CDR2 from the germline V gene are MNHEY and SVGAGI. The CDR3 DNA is TGTGCCAGCACTTCTGCCGACGGCCCCCATAAACAGTACTTC. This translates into CASTSADGPHKQYF.